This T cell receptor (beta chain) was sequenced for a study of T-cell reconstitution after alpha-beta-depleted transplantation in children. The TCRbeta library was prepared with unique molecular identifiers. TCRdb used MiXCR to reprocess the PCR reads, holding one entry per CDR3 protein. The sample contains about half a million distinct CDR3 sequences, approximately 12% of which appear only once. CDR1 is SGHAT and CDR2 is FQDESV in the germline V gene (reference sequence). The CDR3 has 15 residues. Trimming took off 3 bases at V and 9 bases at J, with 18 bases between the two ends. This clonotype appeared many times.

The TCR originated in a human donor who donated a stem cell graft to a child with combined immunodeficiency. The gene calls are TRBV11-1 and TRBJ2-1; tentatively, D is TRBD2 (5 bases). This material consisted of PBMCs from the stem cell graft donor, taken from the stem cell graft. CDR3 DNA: TGTGCCAGCAGCTTGACCGGACTTGATAATGCTGAGCAGTTCTTC. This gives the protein CASSLTGLDNAEQFF.